The 14 T cell receptor beta chains below were found in one sample sequenced in a study of T-cell reconstitution after alpha-beta-depleted transplantation in children. This sample's TCRbeta library carried unique molecular identifier barcodes. TCRdb reprocessed the PCR reads with MiXCR, giving one entry per CDR3 protein. The table has approximately 190,000 distinct CDR3 sequences, roughly 8.3% seen once. Sequencing used PBMCs, mostly from graft donor cells, obtained 360 days after TCRalphabeta/CD19-depleted stem cell transplant. These receptors were collected from a male patient under 10 years old who had a stem cell transplant for acute myeloid leukemia, so the T cells may come from the graft donor.

This clonotype was seen only a few times. The chain has TRBV11-1 and TRBJ2-4; perhaps TRBD1 as D (6 bases). Per the germline V gene, CDR1 is SGHAT and CDR2 is FQDESV (reference sequence). This CDR3 contains 18 residues. V lost 5 bases to trimming and J lost 0 bases, with 20 bases between them. The CDR3 coding sequence is TGTGCCAGCAGCGCTAGAGGGGGTCGGTTAGGAGCCAAAAACATTCAGTACTTC. Translated, it gives CASSARGGRLGAKNIQYF.

This clonotype showed up many times. This chain connects TRBV12-3 or TRBV12-4 to TRBJ2-3; D is unclear. V shed 4 bases and J shed 2 bases, with 4 bases lying between them. CDR3 length equals 12 residues. CDR3 nucleotides: TGTGCCAGCAGTTCTGACACAGATACGCAGTATTTT. Its translation: CASSSDTDTQYF.

The gene calls are TRBV20-1 and TRBJ2-3; D might be TRBD1 or TRBD2, each matching 6 bases. The CDR3 consists of 15 residues. Trimming cost V 3 bases and J 1 base, with 14 bases left between them. Germline V CDR1 and CDR2: DFQATT, SNEGSKA (reference sequence). Here the CDR3 reads CSASGPGAGTDTQYF. The CDR3 DNA sequence: TGCAGTGCTAGCGGTCCGGGGGCAGGCACAGATACGCAGTATTTT.

This clonotype was recorded at least ten times. The chain carries TRBV12-3 or TRBV12-4 and TRBJ1-2; the D is unclear. The length of the CDR3 is 14 residues. V was clipped by 2 bases and J by 6 bases, with 13 bases between them. The CDR3 protein is CASSLMSWADGYTF. The CDR3 DNA reads as TGTGCCAGCAGTTTAATGTCGTGGGCCGATGGCTACACCTTC.

J is TRBJ2-1 and V is TRBV9, with D uncertain. This CDR3 has 15 residues. Germline V CDR1 and CDR2: SGDLS, YYNGEE. V lost 4 bases to trimming and J lost 0 bases, with 11 bases between them. The DNA for the CDR3 is TGTGCCAGCAGCACTGAAGGAAGCTCCTACAATGAGCAGTTCTTC. This encodes CASSTEGSSYNEQFF.

This clonotype was seen many times. V gene TRBV12-3 or TRBV12-4 combines with J gene TRBJ2-3; D call uncertain. The CDR3 totals 14 residues. V lost 2 bases and J lost 1, with 7 bases in between. CDR3 DNA: TGTGCCAGCAGTTTACGCTCGGGCACAGATACGCAGTATTTT. It yields the protein CASSLRSGTDTQYF.

The V gene is TRBV29-1, the J gene TRBJ2-3, with 7 bases aligning to TRBD1. This CDR3 comprises 13 residues. In germline, CDR1 is SQVTM, CDR2 ANQGSEA. J was trimmed by 4 bases and V by 7 bases; bases with no gene match: 8. The CDR3 loop reads CSANTQGADTQYF. In DNA, the CDR3 is TGCAGCGCCAATACCCAGGGGGCAGATACGCAGTATTTT.

This clonotype was recorded many times. The V gene is TRBV2, the J gene TRBJ2-1; TRBD2 aligns across 11 bases. The junction had 13 bases not matched to a gene; V was cut back by 6 bases and J by 9 bases. The CDR3 covers 16 residues. Per the germline V gene, CDR1 is SNHLY and CDR2 is FYNNEI. DNA of the CDR3: TGTGCCAGCAGCGCCCTTCTAGCGGGAGGTTCTGTTGAGCAGTTCTTC. It specifies CASSALLAGGSVEQFF.

This clonotype was recorded a few times. The V call is TRBV4-1, the J call TRBJ2-2; D unresolved. Germline values: CDR1 MGHRA, CDR2 YSYEKL. The ends were cut back, 3 bases at V and 7 bases at J, with 18 bases in the middle. The CDR3 contains 16 residues. The CDR3 is CASSQITGRRDGELFF. In nucleotides, the CDR3 is TGCGCCAGCAGCCAGATTACGGGCCGGCGTGACGGGGAGCTGTTTTTT.

This sequence joins TRBV7-2 and TRBJ1-2; D possibly corresponds to TRBD1 (6 bases). Trimming pared 3 bases from V and 4 bases from J, leaving 21 bases between. Per germline, CDR1 SGHTA and CDR2 FQGNSA. The CDR3 extends over 17 amino acids. The CDR3 protein is CASSFHRAIEEAYGYTF. The CDR3 nucleotides read TGTGCCAGCAGCTTTCACAGGGCGATAGAGGAGGCCTATGGCTACACCTTC.

The rearrangement uses TRBV7-2 and TRBJ2-4; the D is unclear. The CDR3 runs 13 residues. V gave up 5 bases and J gave up 4 bases, with 9 bases separating them. Germline loops: CDR1 SGHTA, CDR2 FQGNSA. CDR3 nucleotide sequence: TGTGCCAGCAGCCAAACCGGGAAAAACATTCAGTACTTC. Protein: CASSQTGKNIQYF.

The CDR3 region is CASSSQGPSSYEQYF. The DNA of the CDR3 is TGTGCCAGCAGCAGCCAGGGACCGAGCTCCTACGAGCAGTACTTC. The chain couples TRBV21-1 to TRBJ2-7; the table names TRBD1, a call not compared with the DNA. TRBV21-1 represents a pseudogene. The CDR3 is 15 amino acids.

The chain employs TRBV5-1 and TRBJ2-1; 10 bases are a match to TRBD2. In germline, CDR1 is SGHRS, CDR2 YFSETQ. This CDR3 region has 17 residues. Trimming took 0 bases from V and 9 from J; bases not matched to a gene: 12. DNA of the CDR3: TGCGCCAGCAGCTTGGGGCTAGCGGGAGCCCCCCAACGTGAGCAGTTCTTC. Encoded protein: CASSLGLAGAPQREQFF. The full variable domain, rest sourced from reference TRBV5-1 and TRBJ2-1, is KAGVTQTPRYLIKTRGQQVTLSCSPISGHRSVSWYQQTPGQGLQFLFEYFSETQRNKGNFPGRFSGRQFSNSRSEMNVSTLELGDSALYLCASSLGLAGAPQREQFFGPGTRLTVL.

This clonotype was counted many times. V usage is TRBV12-3 or TRBV12-4 and J usage is TRBJ2-1; no clear D gene. The V end was cut by 1 base, the J end by 8 bases, with 12 bases between. The length of the CDR3 is 14 residues. The CDR3 protein is CASSLGARTHEQFF. CDR3 nucleotides: TGTGCCAGCAGTTTAGGGGCTCGGACCCATGAGCAGTTCTTC.